This note documents a single T cell receptor (beta chain) sequence. Its antigen remains unknown. Germline-derived CDR1 and CDR2 are MNHEY and SVGEGT. V was shortened by 2 bases and J by 0 bases, with 8 bases between the two germline ends. The CDR3 totals 15 residues. The data originate from a study of T-cell memory formation after mild COVID-19. The study, taken as a whole, reports: A second wave expanding day 15 to 37 was CD4+-biased; contracting clones were balanced.

Via MiXCR, TCRdb re-called the 5' RACE reads, giving one row per CDR3 protein. The sample holds about 130,000 distinct CDR3 sequences; 16% are singletons and the top ten take 14%. Sequencing used PBMCs or a T cell subset sorted from them (not recorded which). The TCR comes from an adult woman who had mild COVID-19 (a few samples of this study predate the infection). Cell type and time point are not known. This chain joins TRBV6-2 or TRBV6-3 and TRBJ2-4; perhaps TRBD1 as D (5 bases). CDR3 loop: CASSYPRAAKNIQYF. CDR3 nucleotide sequence: TGTGCCAGCAGTTACCCCAGGGCAGCCAAAAACATTCAGTACTTC.